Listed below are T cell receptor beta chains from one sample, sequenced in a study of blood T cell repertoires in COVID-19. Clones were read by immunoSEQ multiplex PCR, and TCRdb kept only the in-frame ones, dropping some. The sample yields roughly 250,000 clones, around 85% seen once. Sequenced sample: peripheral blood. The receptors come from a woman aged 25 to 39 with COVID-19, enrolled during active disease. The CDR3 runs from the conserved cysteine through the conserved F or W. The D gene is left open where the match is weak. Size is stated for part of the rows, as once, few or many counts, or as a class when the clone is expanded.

CDR3: CASSSPRQDSGNTIYF
DNA: TGTGCCAGCAGCTCACCCAGACAGGACTCTGGAAACACCATATATTTT
size: many
V: TRBV7-6
D: -
J: TRBJ1-3

CDR3: CSVLGGKQSTDTQYF
DNA: TGCAGCGTTCTGGGGGGGAAACAAAGCACAGATACGCAGTATTTT
size: -
V: TRBV29-1
D: TRBD2
J: TRBJ2-3

CDR3: CASSEARGGDTEAFF
DNA: TGTGCCAGCAGTGAAGCGCGAGGGGGCGACACTGAAGCTTTCTTT
size: -
V: TRBV2
D: TRBD1
J: TRBJ1-1

CDR3: CATSRDLRTQYF
DNA: TGTGCCACCAGCAGAGATCTCCGGACCCAGTACTTC
size: -
V: TRBV15
D: -
J: TRBJ2-5

CDR3: CASSATGSKNIQYF
DNA: TGTGCCAGCAGCGCGACAGGGTCCAAAAACATTCAGTACTTC
size: -
V: TRBV7-9
D: TRBD1
J: TRBJ2-4

CDR3: CASSPQPGLAIDTQYF
DNA: TGCGCCAGCAGCCCTCAACCGGGACTAGCTATAGATACGCAGTATTTT
size: -
V: TRBV5-1
D: TRBD2
J: TRBJ2-3

CDR3: CASSLRRDRVYEQYF
DNA: TGTGCCAGCAGTCTTAGGCGGGACAGGGTCTACGAGCAGTACTTC
size: -
V: TRBV6-5
D: TRBD1
J: TRBJ2-7

CDR3: CASSLARPSNYGYTF
DNA: TGTGCCAGCAGCTTAGCCCGCCCGTCTAATTATGGCTACACCTTC
size: few
V: TRBV7-2
D: -
J: TRBJ1-2

CDR3: CASSLLPGSYNEQFF
DNA: TGCGCCAGCAGCTTACTCCCGGGATCCTACAATGAGCAGTTCTTC
size: -
V: TRBV5-1
D: -
J: TRBJ2-1

CDR3: CASSQSMDRSYNEQFF
DNA: TGTGCCAGCAGCCAATCCATGGACAGATCCTACAATGAGCAGTTCTTC
size: -
V: TRBV16
D: -
J: TRBJ2-1

CDR3: CASSLGPLAKNIQYF
DNA: TGTGCCAGCAGCTTAGGTCCGTTAGCCAAAAACATTCAGTACTTC
size: -
V: TRBV7-2
D: -
J: TRBJ2-4

CDR3: CASSGRQGLGYTF
DNA: TGTGCCAGCAGCGGACGACAGGGGCTTGGCTACACCTTC
size: -
V: TRBV7-2
D: TRBD1
J: TRBJ1-2

CDR3: CASGFGQGRGDTGELFF
DNA: TGTGCTAGTGGTTTTGGACAGGGCCGGGGGGACACCGGGGAGCTGTTTTTT
size: -
V: TRBV12-5
D: -
J: TRBJ2-2

CDR3: CASSGARRQPQHF
DNA: TGTGCCAGCAGTGGGGCAAGGAGGCAGCCCCAGCATTTT
size: -
V: TRBV2
D: -
J: TRBJ1-5

CDR3: CASSPGLVSTDTQYF
DNA: TGTGCCAGCAGTCCGGGACTGGTGAGCACAGATACGCAGTATTTT
size: -
V: TRBV2
D: -
J: TRBJ2-3

CDR3: CASRPRGIYGYTF
DNA: TGTGCCAGCAGGCCCAGGGGGATCTATGGCTACACCTTC
size: once
V: TRBV27
D: TRBD1
J: TRBJ1-2

CDR3: CASSHPGGEQFF
DNA: TGTGCCAGCAGCCACCCAGGCGGGGAGCAGTTCTTC
size: -
V: TRBV4-2
D: -
J: TRBJ2-1

CDR3: CASSPTGLDYGYTF
DNA: TGCGCCAGCAGCCCGACAGGGTTAGACTATGGCTACACCTTC
size: once
V: TRBV5-1
D: TRBD1
J: TRBJ1-2

CDR3: CASSLDLVAVSSYNEQFF
DNA: TGTGCCAGCAGCTTAGATCTCGTCGCGGTGAGCTCCTACAATGAGCAGTTCTTC
size: -
V: TRBV11-2
D: -
J: TRBJ2-1

CDR3: CASSSPLAGQETQYF
DNA: TGTGCCAGCAGTTCTCCGCTCGCGGGCCAAGAGACCCAGTACTTC
size: -
V: TRBV6-5
D: -
J: TRBJ2-5

CDR3: CAWKGDNEQFF
DNA: TGTGCCTGGAAAGGAGACAATGAGCAGTTCTTC
size: -
V: TRBV30
D: -
J: TRBJ2-1

CDR3: CASSPGGLDGYTF
DNA: TGTGCCAGCAGCCCCGGGGGGCTGGATGGCTACACCTTC
size: -
V: TRBV7-9
D: -
J: TRBJ1-2

CDR3: CASGLSLVDGTQYF
DNA: TGTGCTAGTGGTTTGTCCCTCGTAGATGGGACCCAGTACTTC
size: -
V: TRBV12-5
D: -
J: TRBJ2-5

CDR3: CASSWDRSYEQYF
DNA: TGCGCCAGCAGCTGGGACAGGTCCTACGAGCAGTACTTC
size: -
V: TRBV23-1
D: TRBD1
J: TRBJ2-7

CDR3: CASSLGSLTEGYGYTF
DNA: TGTGCCAGCAGCTTAGGATCCTTGACAGAAGGATATGGCTACACCTTC
size: few
V: TRBV5-4
D: -
J: TRBJ1-2

CDR3: CASSLDSGSTEAFF
DNA: TGTGCCAGCAGCTTGGATTCAGGGTCCACTGAAGCTTTCTTT
size: -
V: TRBV5-4
D: -
J: TRBJ1-1

CDR3: CASSLVSGQTSEQYF
DNA: TGTGCCAGCAGTTTAGTGTCAGGTCAGACCAGCGAGCAGTACTTC
size: -
V: TRBV27
D: -
J: TRBJ2-7

CDR3: CASSEREGAPTLYPHTGELFF
DNA: TGCGCCAGCAGTGAGAGAGAGGGGGCCCCTACTTTGTACCCTCACACCGGGGAGCTGTTTTTT
size: -
V: TRBV10-1
D: TRBD1
J: TRBJ2-2

CDR3: CASRDTGALETQYF
DNA: TGTGCCAGCAGGGATACAGGGGCCCTAGAGACCCAGTACTTC
size: -
V: TRBV6-6
D: TRBD1
J: TRBJ2-5

CDR3: CASSFLPSLEAFF
DNA: TGTGCCAGCAGTTTTCTGCCTAGCCTTGAAGCTTTCTTT
size: -
V: TRBV12-3/TRBV12-4
D: -
J: TRBJ1-1

CDR3: CASSLGAAQGYTF
DNA: TGTGCCAGCAGCTTAGGTGCGGCACAAGGCTACACCTTC
size: -
V: TRBV7-9
D: -
J: TRBJ1-2